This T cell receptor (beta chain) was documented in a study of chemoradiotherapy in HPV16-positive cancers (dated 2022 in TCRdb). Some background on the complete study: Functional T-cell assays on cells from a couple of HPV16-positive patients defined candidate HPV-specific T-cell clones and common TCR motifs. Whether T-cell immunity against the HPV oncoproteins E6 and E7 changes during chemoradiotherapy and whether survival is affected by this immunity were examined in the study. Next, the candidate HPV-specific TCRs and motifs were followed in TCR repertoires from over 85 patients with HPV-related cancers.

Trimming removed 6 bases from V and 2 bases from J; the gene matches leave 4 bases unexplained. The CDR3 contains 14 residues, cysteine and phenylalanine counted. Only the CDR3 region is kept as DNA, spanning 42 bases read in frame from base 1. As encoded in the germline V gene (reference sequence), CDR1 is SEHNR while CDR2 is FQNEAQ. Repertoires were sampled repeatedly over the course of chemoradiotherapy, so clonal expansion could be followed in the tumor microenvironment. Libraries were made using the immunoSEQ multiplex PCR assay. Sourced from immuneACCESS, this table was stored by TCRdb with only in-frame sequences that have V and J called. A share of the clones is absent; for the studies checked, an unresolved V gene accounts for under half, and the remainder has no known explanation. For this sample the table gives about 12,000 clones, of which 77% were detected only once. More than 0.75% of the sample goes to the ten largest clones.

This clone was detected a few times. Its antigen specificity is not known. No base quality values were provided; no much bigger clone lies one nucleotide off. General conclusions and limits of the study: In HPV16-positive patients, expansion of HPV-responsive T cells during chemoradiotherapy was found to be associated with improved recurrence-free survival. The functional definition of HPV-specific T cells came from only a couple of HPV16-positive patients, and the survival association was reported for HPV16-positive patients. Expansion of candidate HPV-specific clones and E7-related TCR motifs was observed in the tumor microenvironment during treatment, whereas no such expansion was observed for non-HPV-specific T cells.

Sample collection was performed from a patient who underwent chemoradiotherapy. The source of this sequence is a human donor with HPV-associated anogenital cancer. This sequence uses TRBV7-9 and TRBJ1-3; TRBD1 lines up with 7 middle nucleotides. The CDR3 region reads CASRTGSTGNTIYF. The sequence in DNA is TGTGCCAGCAGGACAGGGTCTACTGGAAACACCATATATTTT.